The T cell receptor beta chain under discussion was sequenced for a study of blood T cell repertoires in COVID-19. The CDR3 is 16 amino acids. Data came from immunoSEQ multiplex PCR; TCRdb stores just in-frame clones and leaves some out. This sample has 200,000 to 300,000 clones, with around 87% found just once. The specimen was peripheral blood. This receptor was obtained from a woman between 55 and 75 years old with COVID-19, enrolled during active disease. The chain joins TRBV21-1 to TRBJ1-5; TRBD1, the table's D call, was not compared with the DNA. TRBV21-1 is a recognized pseudogene. Here the CDR3 DNA reads TGTGCCAGCAGCAACCCCATGGGACAGGGGAATCAGCCCCAGCATTTT. It yields the protein CASSNPMGQGNQPQHF.